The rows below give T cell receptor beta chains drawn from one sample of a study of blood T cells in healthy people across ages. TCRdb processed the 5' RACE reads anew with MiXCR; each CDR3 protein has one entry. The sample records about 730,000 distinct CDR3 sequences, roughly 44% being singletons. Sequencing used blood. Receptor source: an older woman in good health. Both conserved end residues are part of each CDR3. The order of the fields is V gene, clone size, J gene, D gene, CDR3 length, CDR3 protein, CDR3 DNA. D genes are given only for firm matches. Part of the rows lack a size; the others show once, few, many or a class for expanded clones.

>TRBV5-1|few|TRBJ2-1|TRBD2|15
CASSLAGNGGVEQFF
TGCGCCAGCAGCTTGGCCGGCAATGGGGGGGTAGAGCAGTTCTTC
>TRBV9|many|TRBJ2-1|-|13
CASSVGSYNEQFF
TGTGCCAGCAGTGTAGGATCCTACAATGAGCAGTTCTTC
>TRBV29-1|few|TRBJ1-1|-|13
CSASGTDYTEAFF
TGCAGCGCCTCAGGGACGGACTACACTGAAGCTTTCTTT
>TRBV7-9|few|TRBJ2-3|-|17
CASSPYRATLGTDTQYF
TGTGCCAGCAGCCCTTATCGTGCAACCTTAGGCACAGATACGCAGTATTTT
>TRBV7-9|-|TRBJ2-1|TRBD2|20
CTSSLAQWTSGLPAYNEQFF
TGTACCAGCAGCTTAGCGCAATGGACTAGCGGGCTCCCGGCGTACAATGAGCAGTTCTTC
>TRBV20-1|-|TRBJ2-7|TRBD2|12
CSGLAGPYEQYF
TGCAGCGGACTAGCGGGTCCCTACGAGCAGTACTTC
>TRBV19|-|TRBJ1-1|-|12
CASSHGAGEAFF
TGTGCCAGTAGCCATGGGGCGGGTGAAGCTTTCTTT
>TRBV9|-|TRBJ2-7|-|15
CASSTQPGGSYEQYF
TGTGCCAGCAGCACTCAACCCGGGGGCTCCTACGAGCAGTACTTC
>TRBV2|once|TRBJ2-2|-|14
CASRQDGVSGELFF
TGTGCCAGCAGACAGGACGGGGTCTCCGGGGAGCTGTTTTTT
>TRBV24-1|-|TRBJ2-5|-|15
CATSAKTGSQETQYF
TGTGCCACCAGTGCCAAGACAGGCAGCCAAGAGACCCAGTACTTC
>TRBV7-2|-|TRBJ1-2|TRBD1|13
CASSPHRDSGYTF
TGTGCCAGCAGCCCACACAGGGACAGTGGCTACACCTTC
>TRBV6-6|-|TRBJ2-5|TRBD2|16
CASSPAGTSPGSGQYF
TGTGCCAGCAGTCCGGCCGGGACTAGCCCCGGCTCGGGGCAGTACTTC
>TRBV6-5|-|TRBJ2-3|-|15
CASSYPRDNIDTQYF
TGTGCCAGCAGTTACCCGAGGGATAACATAGATACGCAGTATTTT
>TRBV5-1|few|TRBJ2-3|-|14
CASSLAGTQDTQYF
TGCGCCAGCAGCTTGGCGGGAACCCAAGATACGCAGTATTTT
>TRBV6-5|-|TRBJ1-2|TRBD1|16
CTSSSSTRTGANGYTF
TGTACCAGCAGTTCCTCAACACGGACAGGGGCGAATGGCTACACCTTC
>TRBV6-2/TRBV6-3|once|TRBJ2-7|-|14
CASVSGQGAYEQYF
TGTGCCAGTGTCTCGGGGCAGGGTGCCTACGAGCAGTACTTC
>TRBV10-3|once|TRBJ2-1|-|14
CAISGSNSYNEQFF
TGTGCCATCAGTGGGAGTAATAGCTACAATGAGCAGTTCTTC
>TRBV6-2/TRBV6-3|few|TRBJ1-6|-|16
CASSYRGVSYNSPLHF
TGTGCCAGCAGTTACAGAGGGGTCTCCTATAATTCACCCCTCCACTTT
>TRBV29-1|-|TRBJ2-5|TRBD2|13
CSVTGGGQETQYF
TGCAGCGTCACCGGCGGGGGCCAAGAGACCCAGTACTTC
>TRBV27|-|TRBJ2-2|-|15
CASSLNSLDTGELFF
TGTGCCAGCAGTTTAAACAGCCTAGACACCGGGGAGCTGTTTTTT
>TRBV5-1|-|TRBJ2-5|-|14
CASSLVGEVETQYF
TGCGCCAGCAGCTTGGTAGGAGAAGTAGAGACCCAGTACTTC
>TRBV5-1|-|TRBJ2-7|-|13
CASSNRWGDEQYF
TGCGCCAGCAGCAACCGATGGGGGGACGAGCAGTACTTC
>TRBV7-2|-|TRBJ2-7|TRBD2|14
CASSGLADSYEQYF
TGTGCCAGCAGTGGACTAGCGGACTCCTACGAGCAGTACTTC
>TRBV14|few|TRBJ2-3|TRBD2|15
CASSQGSSGSNTQYF
TGTGCCAGCAGCCAAGGGTCTAGCGGGAGTAATACGCAGTATTTT
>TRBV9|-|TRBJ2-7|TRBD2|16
CASSAGGMTATYEQYF
TGTGCCAGCAGCGCCGGGGGGATGACAGCAACCTACGAGCAGTACTTC